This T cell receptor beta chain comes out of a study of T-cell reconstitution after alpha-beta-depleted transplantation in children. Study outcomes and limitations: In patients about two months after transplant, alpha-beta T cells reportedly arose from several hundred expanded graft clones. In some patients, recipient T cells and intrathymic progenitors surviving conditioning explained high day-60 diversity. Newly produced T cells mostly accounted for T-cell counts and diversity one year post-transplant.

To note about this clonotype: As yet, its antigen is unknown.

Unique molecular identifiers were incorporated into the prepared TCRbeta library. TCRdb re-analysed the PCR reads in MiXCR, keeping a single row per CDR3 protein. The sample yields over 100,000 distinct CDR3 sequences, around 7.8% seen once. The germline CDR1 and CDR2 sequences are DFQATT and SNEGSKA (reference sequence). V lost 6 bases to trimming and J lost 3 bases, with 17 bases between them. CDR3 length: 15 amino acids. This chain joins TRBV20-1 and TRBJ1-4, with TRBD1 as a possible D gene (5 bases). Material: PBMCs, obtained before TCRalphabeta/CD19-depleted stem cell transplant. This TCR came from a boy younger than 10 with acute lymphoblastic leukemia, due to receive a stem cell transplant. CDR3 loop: CSATPQGSANEKLFF. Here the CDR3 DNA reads TGCAGTGCCACACCCCAGGGAAGCGCTAATGAAAAACTGTTTTTT.